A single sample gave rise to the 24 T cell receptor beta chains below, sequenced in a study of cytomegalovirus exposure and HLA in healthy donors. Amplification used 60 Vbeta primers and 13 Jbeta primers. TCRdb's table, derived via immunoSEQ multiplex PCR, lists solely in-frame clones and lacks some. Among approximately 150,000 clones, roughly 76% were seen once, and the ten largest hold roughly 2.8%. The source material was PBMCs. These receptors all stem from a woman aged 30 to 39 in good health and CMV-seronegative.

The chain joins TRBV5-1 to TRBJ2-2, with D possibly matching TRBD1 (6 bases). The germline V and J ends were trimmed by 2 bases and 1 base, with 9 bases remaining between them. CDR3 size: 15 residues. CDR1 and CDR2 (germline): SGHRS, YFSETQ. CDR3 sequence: CASSFRTVNTGELFF. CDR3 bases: TGCGCCAGCAGCTTTAGGACAGTGAACACCGGGGAGCTGTTTTTT.

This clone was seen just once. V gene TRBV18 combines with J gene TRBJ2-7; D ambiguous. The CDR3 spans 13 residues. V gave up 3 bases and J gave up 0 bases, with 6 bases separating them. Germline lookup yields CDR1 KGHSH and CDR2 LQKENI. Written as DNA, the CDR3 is TGTGCCAGCTCACCTTCAGGCTCCTACGAGCAGTACTTC. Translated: CASSPSGSYEQYF.

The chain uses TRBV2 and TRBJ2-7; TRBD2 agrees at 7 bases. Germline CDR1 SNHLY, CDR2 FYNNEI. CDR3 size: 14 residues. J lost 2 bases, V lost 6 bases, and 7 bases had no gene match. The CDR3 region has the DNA TGTGCCAGCAGCAGGTCTCTAGCGGCCTACGAGCAGTACTTC. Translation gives CASSRSLAAYEQYF.

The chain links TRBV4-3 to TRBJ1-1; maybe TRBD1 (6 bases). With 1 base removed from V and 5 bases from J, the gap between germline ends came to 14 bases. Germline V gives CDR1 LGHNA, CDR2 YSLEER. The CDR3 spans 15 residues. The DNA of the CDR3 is TGCGCCAGCAGCCAAGGAGACGGGGGGCGGACTGAAGCTTTCTTT. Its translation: CASSQGDGGRTEAFF.

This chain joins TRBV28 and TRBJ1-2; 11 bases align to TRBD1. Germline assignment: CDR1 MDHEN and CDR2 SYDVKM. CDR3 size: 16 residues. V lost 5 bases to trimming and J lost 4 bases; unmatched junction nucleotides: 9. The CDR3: CASSRTGGVSVYGYTF. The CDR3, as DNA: TGTGCCAGCAGTCGGACAGGGGGCGTCTCGGTCTATGGCTACACCTTC.

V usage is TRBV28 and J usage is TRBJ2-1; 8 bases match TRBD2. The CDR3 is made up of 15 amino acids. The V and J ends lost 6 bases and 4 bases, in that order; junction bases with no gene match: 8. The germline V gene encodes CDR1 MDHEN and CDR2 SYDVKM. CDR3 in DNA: TGTGCCAGCAGCGGGGGCGAGCGGGGGTACAATGAGCAGTTCTTC. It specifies CASSGGERGYNEQFF.

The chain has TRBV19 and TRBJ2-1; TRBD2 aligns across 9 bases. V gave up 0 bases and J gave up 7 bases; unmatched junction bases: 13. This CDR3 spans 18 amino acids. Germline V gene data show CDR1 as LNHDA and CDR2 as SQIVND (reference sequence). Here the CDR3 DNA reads TGTGCCAGTAGTATAGATCTATTTTTAGCGGGAGTAGTAAATGAGCAGTTCTTC. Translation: CASSIDLFLAGVVNEQFF.

The CDR3 loop is CASGGGGSSDTQYF. The CDR3 DNA follows: TGTGCCAGCGGGGGAGGGGGTAGTTCAGATACGCAGTATTTT. The chain links TRBV6-1 to TRBJ2-3; D is possibly TRBD2 (7 bases). From germline, CDR1 is MNHNS and CDR2 SASEGT. V lost 8 bases, J lost 4 bases, and 16 bases lay in between. There are 14 residues in the CDR3.

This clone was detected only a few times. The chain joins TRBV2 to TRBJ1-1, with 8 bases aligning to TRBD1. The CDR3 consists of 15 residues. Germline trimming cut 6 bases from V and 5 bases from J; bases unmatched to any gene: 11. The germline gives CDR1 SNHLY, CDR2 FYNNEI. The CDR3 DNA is TGTGCCAGCAGCGTGGACAGGGTGGTGGAAACTGAAGCTTTCTTT. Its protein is CASSVDRVVETEAFF. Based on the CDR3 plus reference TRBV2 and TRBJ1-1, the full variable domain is EPEVTQTPSHQVTQMGQEVILRCVPISNHLYFYWYRQILGQKVEFLVSFYNNEISEKSEIFDDQFSVERPDGSNFTLKIRSTKLEDSAMYFCASSVDRVVETEAFFGQGTRLTVV.

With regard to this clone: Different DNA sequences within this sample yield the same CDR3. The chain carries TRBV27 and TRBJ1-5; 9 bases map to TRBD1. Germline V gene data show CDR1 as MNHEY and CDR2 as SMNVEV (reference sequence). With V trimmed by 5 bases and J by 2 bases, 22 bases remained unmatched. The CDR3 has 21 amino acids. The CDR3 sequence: CASSPNIFGTGRPGRNQPQHF. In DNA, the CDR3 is TGTGCCAGCAGTCCCAATATTTTCGGGACAGGGAGACCGGGTCGCAATCAGCCCCAGCATTTT.

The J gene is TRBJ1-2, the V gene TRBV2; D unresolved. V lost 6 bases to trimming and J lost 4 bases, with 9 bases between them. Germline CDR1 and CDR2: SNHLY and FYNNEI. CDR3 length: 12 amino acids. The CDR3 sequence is CASRRGPYGYTF. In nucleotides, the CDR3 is TGTGCCAGCAGGCGGGGTCCCTATGGCTACACCTTC. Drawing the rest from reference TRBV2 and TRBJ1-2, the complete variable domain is EPEVTQTPSHQVTQMGQEVILRCVPISNHLYFYWYRQILGQKVEFLVSFYNNEISEKSEIFDDQFSVERPDGSNFTLKIRSTKLEDSAMYFCASRRGPYGYTFGSGTRLTVV.

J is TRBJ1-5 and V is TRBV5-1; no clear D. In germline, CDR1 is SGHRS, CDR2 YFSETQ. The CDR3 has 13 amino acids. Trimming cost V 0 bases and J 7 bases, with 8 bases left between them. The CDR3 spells CASSLAFGQPQHF. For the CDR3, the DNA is TGCGCCAGCAGCTTGGCCTTTGGCCAGCCCCAGCATTTT.

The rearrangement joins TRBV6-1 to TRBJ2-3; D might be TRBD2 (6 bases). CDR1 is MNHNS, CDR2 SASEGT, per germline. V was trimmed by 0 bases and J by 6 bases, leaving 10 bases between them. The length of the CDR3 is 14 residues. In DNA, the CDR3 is TGTGCCAGCAGTGAAGCGCGGGGCCCGGATACGCAGTATTTT. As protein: CASSEARGPDTQYF.

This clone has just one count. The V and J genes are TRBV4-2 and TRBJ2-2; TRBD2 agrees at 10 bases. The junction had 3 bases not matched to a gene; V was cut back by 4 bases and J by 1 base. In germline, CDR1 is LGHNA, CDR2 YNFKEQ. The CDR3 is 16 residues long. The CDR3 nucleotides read TGTGCCAGCAGCCCAGTAGCGGGGGGGAACACCGGGGAGCTGTTTTTT. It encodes CASSPVAGGNTGELFF.

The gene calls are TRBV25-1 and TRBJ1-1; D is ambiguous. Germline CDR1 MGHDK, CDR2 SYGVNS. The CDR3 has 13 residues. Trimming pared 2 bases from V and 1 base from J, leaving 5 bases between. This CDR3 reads CASSEPGNTEAFF. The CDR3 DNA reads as TGTGCCAGCAGTGAACCCGGGAACACTGAAGCTTTCTTT.

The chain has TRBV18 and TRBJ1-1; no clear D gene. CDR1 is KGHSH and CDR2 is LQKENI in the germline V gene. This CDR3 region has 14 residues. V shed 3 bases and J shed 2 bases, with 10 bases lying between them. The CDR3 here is CASSPFTGNTEAFF. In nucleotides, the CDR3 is TGTGCCAGCTCACCTTTTACGGGAAACACTGAAGCTTTCTTT.

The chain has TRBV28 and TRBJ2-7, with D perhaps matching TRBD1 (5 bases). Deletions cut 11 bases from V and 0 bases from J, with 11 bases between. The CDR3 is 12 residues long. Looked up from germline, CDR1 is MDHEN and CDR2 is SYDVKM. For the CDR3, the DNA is TGTGCCGCCCAGGGAAGCTCCTACGAGCAGTACTTC. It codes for CAAQGSSYEQYF. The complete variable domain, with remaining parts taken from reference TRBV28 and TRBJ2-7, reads DVKVTQSSRYLVKRTGEKVFLECVQDMDHENMFWYRQDPGLGLRLIYFSYDVKMKEKGDIPEGYSVSREKKERFSLILESASTNQTSMYLCAAQGSSYEQYFGPGTRLTVT.

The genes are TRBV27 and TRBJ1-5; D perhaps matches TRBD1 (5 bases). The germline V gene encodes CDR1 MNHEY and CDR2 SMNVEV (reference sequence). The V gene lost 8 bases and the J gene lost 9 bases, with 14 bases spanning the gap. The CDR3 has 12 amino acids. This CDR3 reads CASGPRGGPQHF. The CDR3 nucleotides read TGTGCCAGCGGGCCCCGGGGGGGGCCCCAGCATTTT.

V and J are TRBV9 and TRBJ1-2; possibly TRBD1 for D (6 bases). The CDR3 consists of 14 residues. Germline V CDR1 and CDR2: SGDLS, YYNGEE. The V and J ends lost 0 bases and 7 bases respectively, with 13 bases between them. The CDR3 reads CASSVAGEVAGYTF. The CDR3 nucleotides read TGTGCCAGCAGCGTAGCAGGGGAAGTGGCTGGCTACACCTTC.

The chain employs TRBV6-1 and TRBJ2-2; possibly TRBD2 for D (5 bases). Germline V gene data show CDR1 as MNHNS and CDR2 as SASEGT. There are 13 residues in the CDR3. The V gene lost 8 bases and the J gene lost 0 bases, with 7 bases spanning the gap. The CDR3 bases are TGTGCCAGCGGAGGACCGAACACCGGGGAGCTGTTTTTT. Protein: CASGGPNTGELFF.

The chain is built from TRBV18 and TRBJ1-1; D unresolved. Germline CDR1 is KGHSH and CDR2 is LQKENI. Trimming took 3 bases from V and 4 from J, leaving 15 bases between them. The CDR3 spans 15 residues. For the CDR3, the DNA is TGTGCCAGCTCACCGTTGGCAGAAGTGGCCACTGAAGCTTTCTTT. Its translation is CASSPLAEVATEAFF.

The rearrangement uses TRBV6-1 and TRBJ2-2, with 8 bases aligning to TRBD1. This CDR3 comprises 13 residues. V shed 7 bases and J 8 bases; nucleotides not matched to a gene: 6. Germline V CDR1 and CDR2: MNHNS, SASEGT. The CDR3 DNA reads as TGTGCCAGCACGAAATACAGGGGGGGGGAGCTGTTTTTT. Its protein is CASTKYRGGELFF.

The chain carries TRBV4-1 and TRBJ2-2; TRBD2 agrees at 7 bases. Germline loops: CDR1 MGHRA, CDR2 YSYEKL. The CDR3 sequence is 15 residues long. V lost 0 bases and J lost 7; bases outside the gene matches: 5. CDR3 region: CASSQDQRGVGELFF. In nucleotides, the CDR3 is TGCGCCAGCAGCCAAGATCAGCGGGGAGTCGGGGAGCTGTTTTTT.

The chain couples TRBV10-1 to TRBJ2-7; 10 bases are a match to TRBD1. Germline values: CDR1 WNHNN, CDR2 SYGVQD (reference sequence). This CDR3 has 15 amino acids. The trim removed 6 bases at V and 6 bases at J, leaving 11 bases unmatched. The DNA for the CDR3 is TGCGCCAGCAGGAGGCCGGGACAGGGGATGTGCGAGCAGTACTTC. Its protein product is CASRRPGQGMCEQYF.